The entry below gives a single T cell receptor beta chain sequence along with its context. The data were taken from a study of regulatory T cells in long-lasting Graves disease. CDR3 regions were amplified by Arm-PCR using iRepertoire HTBI primers to build TCR beta libraries. In the original analysis: From all samples, identification returned 14 TRBJ and roughly 65 TRBV segments. TCRdb re-called the multiplex PCR reads through MiXCR, storing one row per CDR3 protein. TCRdb's processing, not the study's, gives the V and J calls here. The data show 300,000 to 500,000 distinct CDR3 sequences, about a fifth seen once. The time point was: persistent/refractory GD, antithyroid drugs over 5 years with positive TRAb. Scientists built the TCR library using RNA that was extracted from PBMCs. The CDR3 has 18 residues. J gave up 3 bases and V 6 bases, and 13 bases lay outside the gene matches. Germline-derived CDR1 and CDR2 are WSHSY and SAAADI.

The chain recombines TRBV10-2 with TRBJ2-3; 12 bases align to TRBD2. Material: peripheral blood mononuclear cells (PBMCs), obtained when the disease was refractory, from a patient treated with antithyroid drugs. The sequence was obtained from a female donor with Graves disease. Written as DNA, the CDR3 is TGCGCCAGCAGGTGGACTAGCGGGACATCAGCGCGGACAGATACGCAGTATTTT. The encoded protein is CASRWTSGTSARTDTQYF.